This TCR beta chain was captured in a study of T cell responses to AZD1222 COVID-19 vaccine. General observations from the study: A reported finding is that nearly half of spike-specific TCRs target unmutated variant regions.

Regarding this clone: Its antigen is unknown.

Sequencing used immunoSEQ multiplex PCR; TCRdb keeps in-frame clones, though not all of them. The profile covers 130,000 to 150,000 clones, with around 92% appearing a single time and roughly 12% taken by the ten largest. Sample: peripheral blood, taken after recovery from COVID-19. The sequence was collected from an adult who had recovered from COVID-19.

CDR3 loop: CASSFGLAGGGLGYEQYF. The CDR3 region has the DNA TGCGCCAGCAGCTTCGGACTAGCGGGAGGGGGCCTAGGCTACGAGCAGTACTTC. The chain joins TRBV5-1 to TRBJ2-7; 15 bases match TRBD2. The germline V gene encodes CDR1 SGHRS and CDR2 YFSETQ. The J segment lost 3 bases and the V segment lost 2 bases, leaving 9 bases of the junction unmatched. This CDR3 contains 18 residues.